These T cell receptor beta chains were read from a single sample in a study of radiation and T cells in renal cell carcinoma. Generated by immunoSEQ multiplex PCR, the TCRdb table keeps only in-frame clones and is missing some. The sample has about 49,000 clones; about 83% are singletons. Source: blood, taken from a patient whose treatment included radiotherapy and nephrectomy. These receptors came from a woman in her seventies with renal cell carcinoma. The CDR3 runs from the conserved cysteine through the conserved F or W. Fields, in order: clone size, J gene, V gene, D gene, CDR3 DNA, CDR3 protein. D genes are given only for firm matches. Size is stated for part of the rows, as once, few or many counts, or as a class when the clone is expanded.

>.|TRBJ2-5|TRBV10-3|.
TGTGCCATCAGTGAGTCGTGGGGGAAAGAGACCCAGTACTTC
CAISESWGKETQYF
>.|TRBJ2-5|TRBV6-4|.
TGTGCCAGCAGCCTCCGGGACCCCCGTTTCCAAGAGACCCAGTACTTC
CASSLRDPRFQETQYF
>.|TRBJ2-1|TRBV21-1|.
TGTGCCAGCAGCATACAGGGGCGCAATGAGCAGTTCTTC
CASSIQGRNEQFF
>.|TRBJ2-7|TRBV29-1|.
TGCAGCGTTGTGCGCTTCCCCACCTACGAGCAGTACTTC
CSVVRFPTYEQYF
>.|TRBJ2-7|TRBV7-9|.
TGTGCCAGCAGCTTCTCCCCCAGGGATAACGAGCAGTACTTC
CASSFSPRDNEQYF
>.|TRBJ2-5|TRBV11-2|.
TGTGCCAGTACGACAGGTATCCAAGAGACCCAGTACTTC
CASTTGIQETQYF
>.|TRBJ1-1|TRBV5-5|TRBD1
TGTGCCAGCAGCTTGGCCAATCAGGGGGCGACTGAAGCTTTCTTT
CASSLANQGATEAFF
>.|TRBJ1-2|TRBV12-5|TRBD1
TGTGCTAGTGGTTTGGTATTGGGACAGCGGGACTATGGCTACACCTTC
CASGLVLGQRDYGYTF
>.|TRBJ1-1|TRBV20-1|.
TGCAGTGCTCCGTGGGGGACTGAAGCTTTCTTT
CSAPWGTEAFF
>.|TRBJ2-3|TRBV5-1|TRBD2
TGCGCCAGCAGCTCCTTAGCGGGGGGCACAGATACGCAGTATTTT
CASSSLAGGTDTQYF
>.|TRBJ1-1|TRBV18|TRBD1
TGTGCCAGCTCGCCCCTTGGGACAGGGGACACTGAAGCTTTCTTT
CASSPLGTGDTEAFF
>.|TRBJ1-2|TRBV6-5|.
TGTGCCAGCAGTTACTCGAGGGACCGGTTCTACTATGGCTACACCTTC
CASSYSRDRFYYGYTF
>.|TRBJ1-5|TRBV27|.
TGTGCCAGCAGTTTATCTGCGGGAGTTAGCAATCAGCCCCAGCATTTT
CASSLSAGVSNQPQHF
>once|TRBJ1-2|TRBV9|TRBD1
TGTGCCAGCAGCGCCACAGGGGGCAGAGGCTATGGCTACACCTTC
CASSATGGRGYGYTF
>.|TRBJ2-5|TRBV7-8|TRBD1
TGTGCCAGCAGCCCGGGACAGGGGATTTCGTACTTC
CASSPGQGISYF
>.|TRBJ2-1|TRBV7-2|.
TGTGCCAGCAGCTCTCAGGGGCCCAATGAGCAGTTCTTC
CASSSQGPNEQFF
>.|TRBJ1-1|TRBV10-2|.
TGCGCCAGCAGTGAAGGGGGGACTACTGAAGCTTTCTTT
CASSEGGTTEAFF
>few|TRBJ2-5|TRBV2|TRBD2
TGTGCCAGCAGACCCGGACTAGCGGAAGAGACCCAGTACTTC
CASRPGLAEETQYF
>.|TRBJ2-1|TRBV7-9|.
TGTGCCAGCAGCTTGGCGCTGGGGGCGACCACCTACAATGAGCAGTTCTTC
CASSLALGATTYNEQFF
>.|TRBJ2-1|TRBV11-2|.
TGTGCCAGCAGCTTAGGTCGCAATGAGCAGTTCTTC
CASSLGRNEQFF
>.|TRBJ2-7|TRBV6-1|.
TGTGCCAGCACCGGAGAGGCAGGTCGCAACGAGCAGTACTTC
CASTGEAGRNEQYF
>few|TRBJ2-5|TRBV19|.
TGTGCCAGTAGTGTACCGCAAGAGACCCAGTACTTC
CASSVPQETQYF
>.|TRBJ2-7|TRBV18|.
TGTGCCAGCTCACCCAGAAGGGTACAGGGCAGCTCCTACGAGCAGTACTTC
CASSPRRVQGSSYEQYF
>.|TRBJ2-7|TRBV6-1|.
TGTGCCAGCAGTCGGCCGGGACCCTCCTACGAGCAGTACTTC
CASSRPGPSYEQYF
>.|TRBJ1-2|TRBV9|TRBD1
TGTGCCAGCAGTATAGACAGGGGGCATTATGGCTACACCTTC
CASSIDRGHYGYTF
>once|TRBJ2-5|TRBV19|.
TGTGCCAGTAGCCTTCTCCTAGGACAGATAGAGACCCAGTACTTC
CASSLLLGQIETQYF
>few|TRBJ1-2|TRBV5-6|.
.
CASSIGFGAGGGYTF
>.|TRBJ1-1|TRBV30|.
TGTGCCTGGAGCCGAGGGACGGTTATGAACACTGAAGCTTTCTTT
CAWSRGTVMNTEAFF
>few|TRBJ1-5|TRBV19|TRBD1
TGTGCCAGTAGGACAGGGGACCAGCCCCAGCATTTT
CASRTGDQPQHF
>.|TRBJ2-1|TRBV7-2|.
TGTGCCAGCAGCTCATTCGTGGGGCCCAATGAGCAGTTCTTC
CASSSFVGPNEQFF
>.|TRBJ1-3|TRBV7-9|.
TGTGCCAGCAGCTTAGAGAGCTCTGGAAACACCATATATTTT
CASSLESSGNTIYF
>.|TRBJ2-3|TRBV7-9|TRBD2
TGTGCCAGCAGCCTAAGCGGGAGTTCAGATACGCAGTATTTT
CASSLSGSSDTQYF
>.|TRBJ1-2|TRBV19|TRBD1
TGTGCCAGTAGTATCCGGGACAGGGTCAAGATTAGGGACAACTATGGCTACACCTTC
CASSIRDRVKIRDNYGYTF
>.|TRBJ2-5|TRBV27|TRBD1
TGTGCCAGCAGTTCCCTCGGGACAGGGGAGACCCAGTACTTC
CASSSLGTGETQYF
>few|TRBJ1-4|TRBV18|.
TGTGCCAGCTCACCAACTCAGGTACAGGGTGGTGAAAAACTGTTTTTT
CASSPTQVQGGEKLFF
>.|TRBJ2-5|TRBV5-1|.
TGCGCCAGCAGCTTGGGACAGGAAGAGACCCAGTACTTC
CASSLGQEETQYF
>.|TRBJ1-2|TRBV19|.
TGTGCCAGTAGTATATCGGGGGACTATGGCTACACCTTC
CASSISGDYGYTF
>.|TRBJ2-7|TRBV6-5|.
TGTGCCAGCACCAAAATGGGCGGGAACTACGAGCAGTACTTC
CASTKMGGNYEQYF
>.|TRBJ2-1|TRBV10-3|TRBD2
TGTGCCATCAGTGAAGGACTAGCGGGCGGAAACTACAATGAGCAGTTCTTC
CAISEGLAGGNYNEQFF
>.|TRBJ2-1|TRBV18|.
TGTGCCAGCTCACCACAACGGGGAGTCAATGAGCAGTTCTTC
CASSPQRGVNEQFF
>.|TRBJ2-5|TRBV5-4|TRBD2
TGTGCCAGCAGCCGGGGGGGGCAAGAGACCCAGTACTTC
CASSRGGQETQYF
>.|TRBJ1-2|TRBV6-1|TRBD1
TGTGCCAGCCTTTTTGGGGACAGGGGTTATGGCTACACCTTC
CASLFGDRGYGYTF
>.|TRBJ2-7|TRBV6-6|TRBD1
TGTGCCAGCAGTTACTCTGTGCCGGGACAGGGCTACGAGCAGTACTTC
CASSYSVPGQGYEQYF
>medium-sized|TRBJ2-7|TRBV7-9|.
TGTGCCAGCAGATCAGGGGCCCACGAGCAGTACTTC
CASRSGAHEQYF
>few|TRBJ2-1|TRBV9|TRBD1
TGTGCCAGCAGCGTAGGTGAGGGGGCGTTTGAGCAGTTCTTC
CASSVGEGAFEQFF
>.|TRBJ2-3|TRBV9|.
TGTGCCAGCAGCGTAGACGGCGGACCCCGAAACACAGATACGCAGTATTTT
CASSVDGGPRNTDTQYF
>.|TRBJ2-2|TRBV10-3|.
TGTGCCATCAGGGGTGGCTCAGTCGCGAACACCGGGGAGCTGTTTTTT
CAIRGGSVANTGELFF
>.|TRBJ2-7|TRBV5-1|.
TGCGCCAGCAGCTTGGACACTGCCTACGAGCAGTACTTC
CASSLDTAYEQYF
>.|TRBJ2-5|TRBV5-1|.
TGCGCCAGCAGCTTGGAGGGCAGGCAGGAGACCCAGTACTTC
CASSLEGRQETQYF
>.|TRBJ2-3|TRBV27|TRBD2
TGTGCCAGCAGTTCCCAAAGACGACTAGCGGGGGAGGGAGATACGCAGTATTTT
CASSSQRRLAGEGDTQYF
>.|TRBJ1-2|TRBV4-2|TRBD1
TGTGCCAGCAGCGCCGGGACAGACTATGGCTACACCTTC
CASSAGTDYGYTF
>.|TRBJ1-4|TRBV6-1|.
TGTGCCAGCAGTGACAACAGGATTAATGAAAAACTGTTTTTT
CASSDNRINEKLFF
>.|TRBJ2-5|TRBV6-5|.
TGTGCCAGTCAACCGGGGCCAGAAGAGACCCAGTACTTC
CASQPGPEETQYF
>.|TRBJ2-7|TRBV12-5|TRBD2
TGTGCTAGTGGTCCTTGGTTGGGACTAGACTACGAGCAGTACTTC
CASGPWLGLDYEQYF
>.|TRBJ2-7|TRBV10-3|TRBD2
TGTGCCATCAGACGACTAGCGGGGGACTACGAGCAGTACTTC
CAIRRLAGDYEQYF